This T cell receptor (beta chain) was captured in a study of identical twins. The study's findings and limits: Twins showed weaker excess sharing in their beta out-of-frame sequences.

TCRdb re-called the 5' RACE reads through MiXCR, storing one row per CDR3 protein. Altogether about 660,000 distinct CDR3 sequences are present, over 8.5% being singletons, with the ten largest covering 0.98%. This clonotype was observed a few times. The target antigen is unknown. CDR3 length equals 16 residues. V dropped 6 bases and J dropped 4; count of bases not matched to a gene: 8. CDR1 MNHEY and CDR2 SVGEGT come from the germline V gene. These data are also associated with another study on yellow fever vaccine responses in identical twins.

The material sequenced was PBMCs. The J gene is TRBJ2-3, the V gene TRBV6-2 or TRBV6-3, with 12 bases fitting TRBD2. The sequence derives from a woman aged 18-29 years in good health. The CDR3 loop reads CASSHRLAGVPDTQYF. CDR3 in DNA: TGTGCCAGCAGCCACAGACTAGCGGGAGTCCCAGATACGCAGTATTTT.